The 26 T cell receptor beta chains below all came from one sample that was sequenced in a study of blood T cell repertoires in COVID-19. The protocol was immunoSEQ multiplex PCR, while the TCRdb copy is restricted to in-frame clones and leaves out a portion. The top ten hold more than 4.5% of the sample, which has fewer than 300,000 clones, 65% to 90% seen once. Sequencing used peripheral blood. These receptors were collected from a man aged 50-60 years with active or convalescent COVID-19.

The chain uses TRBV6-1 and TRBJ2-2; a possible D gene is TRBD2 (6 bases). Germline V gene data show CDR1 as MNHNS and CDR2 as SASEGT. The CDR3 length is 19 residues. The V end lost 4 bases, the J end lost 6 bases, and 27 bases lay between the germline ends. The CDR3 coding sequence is TGTGCCAGCAGTGCCCTCCGGCTTGCTCGGAAAAGGGAGGCCGGGGAGCTGTTTTTT. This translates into CASSALRLARKREAGELFF.

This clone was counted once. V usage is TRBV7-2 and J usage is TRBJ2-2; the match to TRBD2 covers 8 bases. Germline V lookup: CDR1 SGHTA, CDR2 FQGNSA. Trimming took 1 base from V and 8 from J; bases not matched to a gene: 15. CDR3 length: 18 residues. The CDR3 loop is CASSLGSMLVAGKGELFF. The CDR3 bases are TGTGCCAGCAGCTTAGGATCGATGTTGGTAGCGGGAAAGGGGGAGCTGTTTTTT.

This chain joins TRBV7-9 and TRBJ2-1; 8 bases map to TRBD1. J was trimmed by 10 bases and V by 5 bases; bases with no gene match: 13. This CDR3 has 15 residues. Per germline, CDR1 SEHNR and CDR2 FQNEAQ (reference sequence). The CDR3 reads CASSPSGTGVWEQFF. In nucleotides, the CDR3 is TGTGCCAGCAGCCCAAGTGGGACAGGTGTGTGGGAGCAGTTCTTC.

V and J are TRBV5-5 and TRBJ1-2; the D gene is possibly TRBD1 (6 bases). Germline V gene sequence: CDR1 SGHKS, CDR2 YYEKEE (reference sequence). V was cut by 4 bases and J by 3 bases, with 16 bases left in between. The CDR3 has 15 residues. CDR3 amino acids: CASSPHHRADYGYTF. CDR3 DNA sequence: TGTGCCAGCAGCCCCCATCACAGGGCGGACTATGGCTACACCTTC.

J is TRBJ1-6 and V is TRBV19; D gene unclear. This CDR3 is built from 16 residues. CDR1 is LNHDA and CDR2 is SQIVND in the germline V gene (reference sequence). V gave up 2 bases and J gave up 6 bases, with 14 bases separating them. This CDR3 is CASSISLTSPNSPLHF. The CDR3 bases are TGTGCCAGTAGTATATCCCTGACAAGTCCTAATTCACCCCTCCACTTT.

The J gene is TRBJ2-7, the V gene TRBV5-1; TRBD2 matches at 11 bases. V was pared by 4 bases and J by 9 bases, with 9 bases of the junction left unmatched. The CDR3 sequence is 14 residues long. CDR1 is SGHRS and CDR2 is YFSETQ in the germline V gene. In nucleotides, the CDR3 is TGCGCCAGCAGCGAAACTAGCGGGAGTGTTGGGCAGTACTTC. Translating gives CASSETSGSVGQYF. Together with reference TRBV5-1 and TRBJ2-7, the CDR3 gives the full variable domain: KAGVTQTPRYLIKTRGQQVTLSCSPISGHRSVSWYQQTPGQGLQFLFEYFSETQRNKGNFPGRFSGRQFSNSRSEMNVSTLELGDSALYLCASSETSGSVGQYFGPGTRLTVT.

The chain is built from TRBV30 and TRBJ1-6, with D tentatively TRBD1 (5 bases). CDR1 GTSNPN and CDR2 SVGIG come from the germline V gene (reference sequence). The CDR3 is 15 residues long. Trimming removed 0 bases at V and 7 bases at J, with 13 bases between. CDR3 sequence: CAWSVKARTNSPLHF. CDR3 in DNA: TGTGCCTGGAGTGTAAAGGCGAGGACAAATTCACCCCTCCACTTT.

CDR3 bases: TGTGCCAGCACCTCGGGCAGGGGGTTCACAGATACGCAGTATTTT. It encodes CASTSGRGFTDTQYF. This chain joins TRBV27 and TRBJ2-3; 7 nucleotides match TRBD1. V dropped 7 bases and J dropped 2; count of bases not matched to a gene: 9. CDR3 size: 15 residues. Germline V CDR1 and CDR2: MNHEY, SMNVEV (reference sequence).

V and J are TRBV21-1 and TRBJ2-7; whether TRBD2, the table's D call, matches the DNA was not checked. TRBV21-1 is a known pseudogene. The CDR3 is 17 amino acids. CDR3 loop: CASSKVLVSGTRLEQYF. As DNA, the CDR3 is TGTGCCAGCAGCAAAGTTTTAGTTAGCGGGACCCGCCTCGAGCAGTACTTC.

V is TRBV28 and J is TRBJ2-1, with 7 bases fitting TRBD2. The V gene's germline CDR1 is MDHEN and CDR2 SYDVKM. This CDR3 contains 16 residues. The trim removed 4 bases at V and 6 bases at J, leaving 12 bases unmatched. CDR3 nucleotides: TGTGCCAGCAGTTCCCCAAACCGTGGACTAGTCAATGAGCAGTTCTTC. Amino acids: CASSSPNRGLVNEQFF.

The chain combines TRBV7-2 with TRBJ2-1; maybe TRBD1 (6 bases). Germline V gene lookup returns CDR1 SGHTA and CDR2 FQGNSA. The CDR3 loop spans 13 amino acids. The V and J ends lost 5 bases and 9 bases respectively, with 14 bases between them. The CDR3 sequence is CASSPLRGGEQFF. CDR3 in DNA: TGTGCCAGCAGCCCCCTCAGGGGCGGTGAGCAGTTCTTC.

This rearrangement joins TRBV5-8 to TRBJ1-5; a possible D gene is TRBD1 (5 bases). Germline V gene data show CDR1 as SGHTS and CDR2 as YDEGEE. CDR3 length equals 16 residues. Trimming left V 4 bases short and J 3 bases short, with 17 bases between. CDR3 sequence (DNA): TGTGCCAGCAGCCCCCGAACCACAGGATTCAATCAGCCCCAGCATTTT. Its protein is CASSPRTTGFNQPQHF. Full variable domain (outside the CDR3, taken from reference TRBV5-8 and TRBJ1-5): EAGVTQSPTHLIKTRGQQATLRCSPISGHTSVYWYQQALGLGLQFLLWYDEGEERNRGNFPPRFSGRQFPNYSSELNVNALELEDSALYLCASSPRTTGFNQPQHFGDGTRLSIL.

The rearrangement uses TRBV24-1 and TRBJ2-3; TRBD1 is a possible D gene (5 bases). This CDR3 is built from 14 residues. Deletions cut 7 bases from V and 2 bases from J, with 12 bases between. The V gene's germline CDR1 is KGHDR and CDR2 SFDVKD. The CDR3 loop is CATRGRADTDTQYF. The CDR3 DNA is TGTGCCACCAGGGGCAGGGCCGACACAGATACGCAGTATTTT.

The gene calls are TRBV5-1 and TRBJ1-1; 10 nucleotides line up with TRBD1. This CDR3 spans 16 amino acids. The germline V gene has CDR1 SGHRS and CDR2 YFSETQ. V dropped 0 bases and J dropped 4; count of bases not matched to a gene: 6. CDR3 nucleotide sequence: TGCGCCAGCAGCTTGGGTCACCGACAGGGGGCCACTGAAGCTTTCTTT. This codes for CASSLGHRQGATEAFF.

The CDR3 protein is CASSVVRENEQFF. The CDR3 DNA is TGTGCCAGCAGTGTAGTCAGGGAAAATGAGCAGTTCTTC. V and J are TRBV2 and TRBJ2-1; D possibly corresponds to TRBD1 (5 bases). Germline V gene sequence: CDR1 SNHLY, CDR2 FYNNEI. The CDR3 spans 13 residues. Trimming removed 4 bases from V and 7 bases from J, with 11 bases in between.

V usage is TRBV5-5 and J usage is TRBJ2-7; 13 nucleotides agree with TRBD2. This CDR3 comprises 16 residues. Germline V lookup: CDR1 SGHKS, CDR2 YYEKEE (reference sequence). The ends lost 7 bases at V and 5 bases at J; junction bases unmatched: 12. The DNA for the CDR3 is TGTGCCAGCGACCCGACGCGGGGACTAGCGGGACACGAGCAGTACTTC. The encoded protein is CASDPTRGLAGHEQYF.

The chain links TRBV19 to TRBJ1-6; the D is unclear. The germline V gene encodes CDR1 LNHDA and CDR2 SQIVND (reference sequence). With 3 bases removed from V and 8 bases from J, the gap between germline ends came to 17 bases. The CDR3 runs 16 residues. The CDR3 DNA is TGTGCCAGTAGTATCTCCAGCCGGAGGGAGCATTCACCCCTCCACTTT. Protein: CASSISSRREHSPLHF. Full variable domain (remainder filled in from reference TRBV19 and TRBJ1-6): DGGITQSPKYLFRKEGQNVTLSCEQNLNHDAMYWYRQDPGQGLRLIYYSQIVNDFQKGDIAEGYSVSREKKESFPLTVTSAQKNPTAFYLCASSISSRREHSPLHFGNGTRLTVT.

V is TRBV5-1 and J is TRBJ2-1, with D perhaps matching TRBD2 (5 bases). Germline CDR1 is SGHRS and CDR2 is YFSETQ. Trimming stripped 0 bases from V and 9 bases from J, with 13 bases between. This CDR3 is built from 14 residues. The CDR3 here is CASSLVSGGREQFF. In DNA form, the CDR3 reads TGCGCCAGCAGCTTGGTGAGCGGCGGACGTGAGCAGTTCTTC.

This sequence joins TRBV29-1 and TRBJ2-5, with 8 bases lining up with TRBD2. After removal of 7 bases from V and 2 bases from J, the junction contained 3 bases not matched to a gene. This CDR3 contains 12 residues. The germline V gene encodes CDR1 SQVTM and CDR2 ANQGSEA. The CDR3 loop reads CSGRLAQETQYF. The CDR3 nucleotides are TGCAGCGGGCGACTAGCGCAAGAGACCCAGTACTTC.

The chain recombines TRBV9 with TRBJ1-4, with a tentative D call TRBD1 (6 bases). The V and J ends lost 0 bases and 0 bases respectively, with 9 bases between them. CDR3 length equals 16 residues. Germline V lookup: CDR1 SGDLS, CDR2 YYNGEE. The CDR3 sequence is CASSVGAGATNEKLFF. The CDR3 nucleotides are TGTGCCAGCAGCGTAGGGGCAGGGGCAACTAATGAAAAACTGTTTTTT.

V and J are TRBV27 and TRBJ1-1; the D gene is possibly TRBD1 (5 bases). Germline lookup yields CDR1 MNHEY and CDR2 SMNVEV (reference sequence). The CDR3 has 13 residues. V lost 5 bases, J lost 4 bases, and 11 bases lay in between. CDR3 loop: CASSTGRVTEAFF. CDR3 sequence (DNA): TGTGCCAGCAGTACAGGACGGGTCACTGAAGCTTTCTTT.

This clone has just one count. This CDR3 is CASIYQGDVQPQHF. The DNA of the CDR3 is TGTGCCAGCATTTACCAGGGGGACGTTCAGCCCCAGCATTTT. The chain couples TRBV2 to TRBJ1-5; 7 nucleotides align to TRBD1. Germline-derived CDR1 and CDR2 are SNHLY and FYNNEI. V shed 7 bases, J shed 6 bases, and the junction held 9 bases outside the gene matches. The length of the CDR3 is 14 residues. Drawing the rest from reference TRBV2 and TRBJ1-5, the complete variable domain is EPEVTQTPSHQVTQMGQEVILRCVPISNHLYFYWYRQILGQKVEFLVSFYNNEISEKSEIFDDQFSVERPDGSNFTLKIRSTKLEDSAMYFCASIYQGDVQPQHFGDGTRLSIL.

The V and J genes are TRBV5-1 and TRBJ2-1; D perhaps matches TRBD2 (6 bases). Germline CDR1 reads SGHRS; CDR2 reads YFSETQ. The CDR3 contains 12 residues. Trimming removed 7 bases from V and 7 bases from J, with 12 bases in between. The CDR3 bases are TGCGCCAGCTTCGGGAGTGGAAATGAGCAGTTCTTC. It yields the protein CASFGSGNEQFF.

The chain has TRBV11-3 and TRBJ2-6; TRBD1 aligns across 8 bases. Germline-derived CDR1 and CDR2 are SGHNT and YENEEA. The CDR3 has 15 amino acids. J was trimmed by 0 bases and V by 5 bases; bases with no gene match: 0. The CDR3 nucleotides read TGTGCCAGCAGCACAGGGGGCTCTGGGGCCAACGTCCTGACTTTC. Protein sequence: CASSTGGSGANVLTF.

The DNA of the CDR3 is TGTGCCACCGGGGGGCGGGGGCCTAAGTACACCGGGGAGCTGTTTTTT. As protein: CATGGRGPKYTGELFF. V and J are TRBV27 and TRBJ2-2; D might be TRBD2 (7 bases). V was shortened by 10 bases and J by 3 bases, with 21 bases between the two germline ends. CDR3 length: 16 residues. Germline CDR1 is MNHEY and CDR2 is SMNVEV (reference sequence).

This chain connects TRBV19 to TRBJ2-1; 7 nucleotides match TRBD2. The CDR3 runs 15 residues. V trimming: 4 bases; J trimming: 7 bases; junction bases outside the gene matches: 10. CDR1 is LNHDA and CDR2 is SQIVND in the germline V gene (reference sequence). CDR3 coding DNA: TGTGCCAGTAGTAGAACGGGTACCGGGAGGAATGAGCAGTTCTTC. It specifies CASSRTGTGRNEQFF.